This is a list of T cell receptor beta chains from one sample in a study of blood T cell repertoires in COVID-19. Assay: immunoSEQ multiplex PCR; the TCRdb copy retains only in-frame clones and omits some. The repertoire holds 60,000 to 80,000 clones, with 88% as singletons. Sequenced: peripheral blood. These receptors all stem from a human donor in a cohort sampled during active COVID-19. The CDR3 runs from the conserved cysteine through the conserved F or W. The D gene is left open where the match is weak. A row's size may be missing; if present it is once, few, many or a size class.

V gene: TRBV5-1; J gene: TRBJ1-1; clone size: .; D gene: TRBD1; CDR3 protein: CASSWGTEPTEAFF; CDR3 DNA: TGCGCCAGCAGCTGGGGGACAGAACCGACTGAAGCTTTCTTT
V gene: TRBV10-3; J gene: TRBJ1-5; clone size: .; D gene: .; CDR3 protein: CAIGRDQPQHF; CDR3 DNA: TGTGCCATCGGCAGGGATCAGCCCCAGCATTTT
V gene: TRBV2; J gene: TRBJ2-1; clone size: once; D gene: TRBD1; CDR3 protein: CASTRQGGFNEQFF; CDR3 DNA: TGTGCCAGCACCCGACAGGGGGGATTCAATGAGCAGTTCTTC
V gene: TRBV6-6; J gene: TRBJ2-1; clone size: .; D gene: TRBD1; CDR3 protein: CASLSRDRGFHEQFF; CDR3 DNA: TGTGCCAGCCTGTCTCGGGACAGGGGATTCCATGAGCAGTTCTTC
V gene: TRBV5-1; J gene: TRBJ2-3; clone size: .; D gene: TRBD2; CDR3 protein: CASSLASGGSDTQYF; CDR3 DNA: TGCGCCAGCAGCTTGGCTAGCGGGGGGAGCGATACGCAGTATTTT
V gene: TRBV3-1/TRBV3-2; J gene: TRBJ2-1; clone size: .; D gene: TRBD1; CDR3 protein: CASSHGTRGHEQFF; CDR3 DNA: TGTGCCAGCAGCCACGGGACCAGGGGGCATGAGCAGTTCTTC
V gene: TRBV10-2; J gene: TRBJ2-1; clone size: few; D gene: TRBD2; CDR3 protein: CASRELGGVYNEQFF; CDR3 DNA: TGCGCCAGCAGGGAGTTGGGGGGGGTCTACAATGAGCAGTTCTTC
V gene: TRBV5-1; J gene: TRBJ1-3; clone size: .; D gene: TRBD1; CDR3 protein: CASSQGATAISGNTIYF; CDR3 DNA: TGCGCCAGCAGCCAGGGGGCCACCGCAATCTCTGGAAACACCATATATTTT
V gene: TRBV18; J gene: TRBJ1-3; clone size: .; D gene: .; CDR3 protein: CASSPRTKSSGNTIYF; CDR3 DNA: TGTGCCAGCTCACCTAGGACAAAGAGCTCTGGAAACACCATATATTTT
V gene: TRBV7-9; J gene: TRBJ1-1; clone size: .; D gene: .; CDR3 protein: CASSFRRESRNTEAFF; CDR3 DNA: TGTGCCAGCAGCTTCCGCAGGGAATCGAGGAACACTGAAGCTTTCTTT
V gene: TRBV4-2; J gene: TRBJ2-5; clone size: .; D gene: .; CDR3 protein: CASSQADRRIQETQYF; CDR3 DNA: TGTGCCAGCAGCCAAGCCGACAGGCGAATCCAAGAGACCCAGTACTTC
V gene: TRBV5-1; J gene: TRBJ2-7; clone size: .; D gene: TRBD2; CDR3 protein: CASRRTSGVSSYEQYF; CDR3 DNA: TGCGCCAGCAGACGGACTAGCGGGGTGAGCTCCTACGAGCAGTACTTC
V gene: TRBV9; J gene: TRBJ1-1; clone size: .; D gene: TRBD1; CDR3 protein: CASSPPQGLDTEAFF; CDR3 DNA: TGTGCCAGCAGCCCGCCACAGGGGTTAGACACTGAAGCTTTCTTT
V gene: TRBV6-6; J gene: TRBJ2-5; clone size: .; D gene: TRBD2; CDR3 protein: CASRTSGSGETQYF; CDR3 DNA: TGTGCCAGCAGAACTAGCGGGAGTGGAGAGACCCAGTACTTC
V gene: TRBV4-3; J gene: TRBJ1-5; clone size: .; D gene: .; CDR3 protein: CASSQSRQGGNQPQHF; CDR3 DNA: TGCGCCAGCAGCCAGTCTCGTCAGGGAGGAAATCAGCCCCAGCATTTT
V gene: TRBV14; J gene: TRBJ1-4; clone size: once; D gene: .; CDR3 protein: CASSQDLGGKLFF; CDR3 DNA: TGTGCCAGCAGCCAAGACTTGGGAGGAAAACTGTTTTTT
V gene: TRBV19; J gene: TRBJ2-1; clone size: once; D gene: .; CDR3 protein: CASSIGAYNEQFF; CDR3 DNA: TGTGCCAGTAGTATAGGAGCGTACAATGAGCAGTTCTTC
V gene: TRBV2; J gene: TRBJ1-4; clone size: .; D gene: TRBD1; CDR3 protein: CASKIQGAGEKLFF; CDR3 DNA: TGTGCCAGCAAAATACAGGGGGCGGGTGAAAAACTGTTTTTT
V gene: TRBV5-1; J gene: TRBJ2-3; clone size: .; D gene: TRBD1; CDR3 protein: CASRFTGDGTDTQYF; CDR3 DNA: TGCGCCAGCAGATTTACAGGGGATGGCACAGATACGCAGTATTTT
V gene: TRBV15; J gene: TRBJ1-2; clone size: .; D gene: .; CDR3 protein: CATSRDFSFYGYTF; CDR3 DNA: TGTGCCACCAGCAGAGATTTCAGTTTCTATGGCTACACCTTC
V gene: TRBV6-1; J gene: TRBJ2-7; clone size: few; D gene: .; CDR3 protein: CASSEVGPGYEQYF; CDR3 DNA: TGTGCCAGCAGTGAAGTGGGCCCCGGCTACGAGCAGTACTTC
V gene: TRBV5-1; J gene: TRBJ2-1; clone size: .; D gene: TRBD2; CDR3 protein: CASSGIAGGPNNEQFF; CDR3 DNA: TGCGCCAGCAGCGGTATAGCGGGAGGGCCTAACAATGAGCAGTTCTTC
V gene: TRBV6-5; J gene: TRBJ1-2; clone size: .; D gene: .; CDR3 protein: CASSSQTWREGYTF; CDR3 DNA: TGTGCCAGCAGTTCCCAGACCTGGAGGGAGGGCTACACCTTC
V gene: TRBV5-1; J gene: TRBJ1-6; clone size: .; D gene: .; CDR3 protein: CASSLVADSPLHF; CDR3 DNA: TGCGCCAGCAGCTTGGTGGCGGATTCACCCCTCCACTTT
V gene: TRBV6-1; J gene: TRBJ1-2; clone size: .; D gene: .; CDR3 protein: CASSEAGGAGGYTF; CDR3 DNA: TGTGCCAGCAGTGAAGCGGGAGGGGCAGGTGGCTACACCTTC
V gene: TRBV19; J gene: TRBJ1-1; clone size: .; D gene: .; CDR3 protein: CASSQAGPTNTEAFF; CDR3 DNA: TGTGCCAGTAGTCAGGCGGGGCCAACGAACACTGAAGCTTTCTTT
V gene: TRBV7-2; J gene: TRBJ1-3; clone size: .; D gene: .; CDR3 protein: CASSLPPGVSGNTIYF; CDR3 DNA: TGTGCCAGCAGCTTACCCCCCGGAGTCTCTGGAAACACCATATATTTT
V gene: TRBV29-1; J gene: TRBJ2-1; clone size: .; D gene: TRBD2; CDR3 protein: CSVGGGRTYNEQFF; CDR3 DNA: TGCAGCGTTGGCGGCGGGAGAACCTACAATGAGCAGTTCTTC
V gene: TRBV18; J gene: TRBJ2-5; clone size: few; D gene: .; CDR3 protein: CASSLGRWQTQYF; CDR3 DNA: TGTGCCAGCTCACTCGGCAGGTGGCAGACCCAGTACTTC
V gene: TRBV19; J gene: TRBJ2-1; clone size: .; D gene: .; CDR3 protein: CASSVNFYNEQFF; CDR3 DNA: TGTGCCAGTAGTGTTAACTTCTACAATGAGCAGTTCTTC
V gene: TRBV5-6; J gene: TRBJ2-7; clone size: many; D gene: TRBD1; CDR3 protein: CASSLGTGGDHEQYF; CDR3 DNA: TGTGCCAGCAGCCTCGGGACAGGGGGCGATCACGAGCAGTACTTC
V gene: TRBV6-5; J gene: TRBJ2-1; clone size: .; D gene: TRBD1; CDR3 protein: CASSYLRGYNEQFF; CDR3 DNA: TGTGCCAGCAGTTATCTCAGGGGGTACAATGAGCAGTTCTTC
V gene: TRBV11-2; J gene: TRBJ1-5; clone size: few; D gene: TRBD1; CDR3 protein: CASSGTGGNQPQHF; CDR3 DNA: TGTGCCAGCAGCGGAACAGGGGGCAATCAGCCCCAGCATTTT
V gene: TRBV10-3; J gene: TRBJ1-5; clone size: .; D gene: .; CDR3 protein: CAIQGSGQPQHF; CDR3 DNA: TGTGCCATCCAGGGGTCGGGTCAGCCCCAGCATTTT
V gene: TRBV28; J gene: TRBJ2-2; clone size: .; D gene: TRBD2; CDR3 protein: CASRWGGVDTGELFF; CDR3 DNA: TGTGCCAGCAGGTGGGGGGGAGTAGACACCGGGGAGCTGTTTTTT
V gene: TRBV7-9; J gene: TRBJ2-1; clone size: .; D gene: TRBD2; CDR3 protein: CASSKPGLAIGNEQFF; CDR3 DNA: TGTGCCAGCAGCAAACCGGGACTAGCGATCGGCAATGAGCAGTTCTTC
V gene: TRBV21-1; J gene: TRBJ1-4; clone size: .; D gene: .; CDR3 protein: CASSRVQVINSEKLFF; CDR3 DNA: TGTGCCAGCAGCCGCGTTCAGGTTATCAACTCAGAAAAACTGTTTTTT
V gene: TRBV9; J gene: TRBJ2-7; clone size: .; D gene: .; CDR3 protein: CASSGTVRNEQYF; CDR3 DNA: TGTGCCAGCAGCGGGACAGTAAGAAACGAGCAGTACTTC
V gene: TRBV6-6; J gene: TRBJ2-7; clone size: .; D gene: TRBD2; CDR3 protein: CASSYSREVPTEQYF; CDR3 DNA: TGTGCCAGCAGTTACTCGCGGGAGGTTCCTACGGAGCAGTACTTC
V gene: TRBV5-1; J gene: TRBJ1-3; clone size: .; D gene: .; CDR3 protein: CASSTGGPVYTIYF; CDR3 DNA: TGCGCCAGCAGCACCGGGGGGCCTGTGTACACCATATATTTT
V gene: TRBV7-2; J gene: TRBJ2-5; clone size: .; D gene: TRBD2; CDR3 protein: CASSQSGRQETQYF; CDR3 DNA: TGTGCCAGCAGCCAGAGCGGGAGGCAAGAGACCCAGTACTTC
V gene: TRBV19; J gene: TRBJ1-2; clone size: .; D gene: .; CDR3 protein: CASSRGGYGYTF; CDR3 DNA: TGTGCCAGTAGCCGGGGGGGCTATGGCTACACCTTC
V gene: TRBV19; J gene: TRBJ2-1; clone size: .; D gene: .; CDR3 protein: CASSLGTGKTNEQFF; CDR3 DNA: TGTGCCAGTAGTTTAGGGACGGGGAAGACTAATGAGCAGTTCTTC
V gene: TRBV6-2/TRBV6-3; J gene: TRBJ2-7; clone size: .; D gene: TRBD2; CDR3 protein: CASSSSGGGYEQYF; CDR3 DNA: TGTGCCAGCAGCTCTAGCGGGGGGGGGTACGAGCAGTACTTC
V gene: TRBV12-3/TRBV12-4; J gene: TRBJ2-6; clone size: .; D gene: .; CDR3 protein: CASSFPGANVLTF; CDR3 DNA: TGTGCCAGCAGTTTTCCGGGGGCCAACGTCCTGACTTTC
V gene: TRBV24-1; J gene: TRBJ2-1; clone size: .; D gene: .; CDR3 protein: CATSDAQGSSYNEQFF; CDR3 DNA: TGTGCCACCAGTGATGCCCAGGGGAGCTCCTACAATGAGCAGTTCTTC
V gene: TRBV18; J gene: TRBJ1-2; clone size: .; D gene: TRBD1; CDR3 protein: CASSSVGTGINYGYTF; CDR3 DNA: TGTGCCAGCTCATCAGTGGGGACAGGGATCAACTATGGCTACACCTTC
V gene: TRBV7-8; J gene: TRBJ2-7; clone size: .; D gene: .; CDR3 protein: CASSFRAGDYEQYF; CDR3 DNA: TGTGCCAGCAGCTTCCGGGCAGGGGACTACGAGCAGTACTTC
V gene: TRBV18; J gene: TRBJ2-7; clone size: .; D gene: TRBD1; CDR3 protein: CASSPADRNFQYF; CDR3 DNA: TGTGCCAGCTCACCTGCGGACAGGAACTTTCAGTACTTC
V gene: TRBV5-1; J gene: TRBJ1-1; clone size: .; D gene: .; CDR3 protein: CASRLTGNTEAFF; CDR3 DNA: TGCGCCAGCAGGCTTACGGGGAACACTGAAGCTTTCTTT
V gene: TRBV18; J gene: TRBJ1-5; clone size: .; D gene: TRBD1; CDR3 protein: CASSPRGQGSLSNQPQHF; CDR3 DNA: TGTGCCAGCTCACCAAGAGGACAGGGCTCACTTAGCAATCAGCCCCAGCATTTT
V gene: TRBV6-2/TRBV6-3; J gene: TRBJ2-7; clone size: .; D gene: .; CDR3 protein: CASSSETAGSYEQYF; CDR3 DNA: TGTGCCAGCAGTTCCGAGACAGCAGGCTCCTACGAGCAGTACTTC
V gene: TRBV3-1/TRBV3-2; J gene: TRBJ2-2; clone size: few; D gene: .; CDR3 protein: CASSQIGGALTGELFF; CDR3 DNA: TGTGCCAGCAGCCAAATTGGGGGGGCTTTAACCGGGGAGCTGTTTTTT
V gene: TRBV5-1; J gene: TRBJ2-7; clone size: .; D gene: TRBD1; CDR3 protein: CASSLTGDYEQYF; CDR3 DNA: TGCGCCAGCAGCTTGACAGGGGACTACGAGCAGTACTTC
V gene: TRBV6-2/TRBV6-3; J gene: TRBJ2-1; clone size: .; D gene: TRBD2; CDR3 protein: CASSSNKLAGNEQFF; CDR3 DNA: TGTGCCAGCAGCTCTAATAAACTAGCGGGAAATGAGCAGTTCTTC